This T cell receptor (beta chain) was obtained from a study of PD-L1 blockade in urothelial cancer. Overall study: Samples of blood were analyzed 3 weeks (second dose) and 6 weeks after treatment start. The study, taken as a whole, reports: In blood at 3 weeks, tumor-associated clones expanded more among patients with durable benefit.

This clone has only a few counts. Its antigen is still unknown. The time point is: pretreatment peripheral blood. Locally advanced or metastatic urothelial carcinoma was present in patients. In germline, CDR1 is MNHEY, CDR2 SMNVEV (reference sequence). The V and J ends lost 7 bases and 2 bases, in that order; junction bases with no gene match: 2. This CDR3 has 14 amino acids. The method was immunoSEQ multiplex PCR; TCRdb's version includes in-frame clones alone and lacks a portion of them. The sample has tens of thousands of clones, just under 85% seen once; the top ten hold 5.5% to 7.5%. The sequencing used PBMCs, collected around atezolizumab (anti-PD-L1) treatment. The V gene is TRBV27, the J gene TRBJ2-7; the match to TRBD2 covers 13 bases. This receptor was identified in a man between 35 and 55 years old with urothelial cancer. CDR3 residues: CASKGLAGPYEQYF. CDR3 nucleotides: TGTGCCAGCAAGGGACTAGCGGGACCCTACGAGCAGTACTTC.